This section outlines one TCR beta chain sequence together with its context. The target antigen is unknown. TCRdb re-called the reads with MiXCR, one entry per CDR3 protein. In the table there are fewer than 350,000 distinct CDR3 sequences, 9.5% of which are singletons. This entry belongs to a study of T cell repertoires in cytomegalovirus infection. Study-level background: Matching HLA type and CMV infection were both indicated by public TCR beta signatures.

Findings of the study overall: Ex vivo responses were dominated by HLA-C-restricted CMV-specific TCR beta clonotypes.

CDR1 and CDR2 from the germline V gene are SGHNT and YENEEA. The V and J ends lost 0 bases and 3 bases respectively, with 6 bases between them. There are 13 residues in the CDR3. The sequence came from a human donor in good health (CMV status not recorded). Some clones in this sample may be carry-over from other donors' samples. The rearrangement uses TRBV11-3 and TRBJ2-7, with D uncertain. The sample comprised PBMCs. This CDR3 is CASSLEKNYEQYF. The CDR3 DNA follows: TGTGCCAGCAGCTTAGAGAAAAACTACGAGCAGTACTTC.